This paragraph covers one TCR beta chain sequence. The data originate from a study of T cell changes during pregnancy in multiple sclerosis. Profiling relied on immunoSEQ multiplex PCR, and the TCRdb table lists in-frame clones only, not all of them. The table has 110,000 or so clones, 90% to 95% seen once. CDR3 length equals 13 residues. The germline gives CDR1 KGHSH, CDR2 LQKENI. Deletions cut 0 bases from V and 7 bases from J, with 9 bases between. V gene TRBV18 combines with J gene TRBJ1-1, with D unclear. The sample consisted of peripheral blood, taken before pregnancy. This receptor was taken from a female donor with multiple sclerosis, enrolled in a pregnancy study. CDR3 loop: CASSPPTSREAFF. Written as DNA, the CDR3 is TGTGCCAGCTCACCACCAACAAGTCGTGAAGCTTTCTTT.